The sequence of this T cell receptor (beta chain) was determined in a study of T cell repertoires in cytomegalovirus infection (dated by TCRdb to about 2019). Regarding the complete study: Alongside well-studied HLA-B-restricted epitopes, the peptide stimulations were aimed at recently identified HLA-C-restricted CMV epitopes, whose presentation resists viral immunomodulation. Donor HLA type was relevant to the analysis, as public TCR beta signatures indicated carriage of CMV infection together with the matching HLA type. Study-level results and caveats: In the ex vivo response, HLA-C-restricted CMV-specific TCR beta clonotypes were dominant, and in two of eight donors the single most frequent clonotype came from this HLA-C-restricted group. Carriers of CMV infection plus the relevant HLA type were discriminated by the cumulative frequency of public TCR beta family members in the study cohort and in an independent roughly 400-donor cohort.

After removal of 3 bases from V and 1 base from J, the junction retains 8 bases not matched to a gene. The CDR3 runs 16 amino acids, cysteine and phenylalanine included. Just the 48-base CDR3 DNA is kept, in frame starting at base 1. The germline V gene (reference sequence) provides CDR1 LNHDA and CDR2 SQIVND. This specimen's treatment or condition label, interpreted: in vitro stimulation with specific CMV peptide epitopes to enrich CMV-specific T cells. A remark on this clonotype: The antigen this receptor binds is unknown. The sample holds no much larger clone one base away, and base qualities are not on file.

TCRdb lists the instrument as Illumina HiSeq 1500. The public reads were quality trimmed at Q25 with fastp and then assembled into clones with MiXCR by TCRdb, keeping productive beta chains. Each entry is one CDR3 protein sequence, shown with its most common DNA and genes. The sample table holds 700,000 to 950,000 distinct CDR3 sequences, of which over 25% were seen once. Together, the top ten hold around 12% of the sample. The sequence was obtained from a human donor in good health (CMV status not recorded). Some clones in this sample may be carry-over from other donors' samples. This chain joins TRBV19 to TRBJ2-5; 7 nucleotides in the junction match TRBD1. The sample was cultured CD8+ T cells from PBMCs, taken from culture after CMV antigen stimulation. CDR3 loop: CASSIFRDRSQETQYF. The sequence in DNA is TGTGCCAGTAGTATCTTTCGGGACAGAAGCCAAGAGACCCAGTACTTC.